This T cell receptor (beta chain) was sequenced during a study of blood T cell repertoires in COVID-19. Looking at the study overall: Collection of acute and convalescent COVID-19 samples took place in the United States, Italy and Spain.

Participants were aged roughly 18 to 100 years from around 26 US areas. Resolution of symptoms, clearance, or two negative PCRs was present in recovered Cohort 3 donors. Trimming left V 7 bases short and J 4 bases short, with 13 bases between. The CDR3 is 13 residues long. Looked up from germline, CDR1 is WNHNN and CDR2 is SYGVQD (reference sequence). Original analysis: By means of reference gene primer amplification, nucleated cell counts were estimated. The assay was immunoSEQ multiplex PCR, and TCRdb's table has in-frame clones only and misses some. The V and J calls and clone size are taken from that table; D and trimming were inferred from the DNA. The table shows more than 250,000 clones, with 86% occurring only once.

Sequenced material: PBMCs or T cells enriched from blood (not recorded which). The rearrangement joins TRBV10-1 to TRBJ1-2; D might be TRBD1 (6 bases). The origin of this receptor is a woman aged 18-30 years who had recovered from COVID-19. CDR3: CASIQGQPYGYTF. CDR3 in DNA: TGCGCCAGCATTCAAGGACAGCCCTATGGCTACACCTTC.